These 26 T cell receptor beta chains share one sample of origin, sequenced in a study of radiation and T cells in renal cell carcinoma. Some clones are missing from TCRdb's copy, which holds only in-frame ones; the method was immunoSEQ multiplex PCR. The data contain about 140,000 clones, 75% to 90% of them singletons. Indicated time point: blood 4 weeks post-SBRT, at nephrectomy. Treatment: 15 Gy SBRT to primary tumor, nephrectomy 4 weeks later. The sample was blood, taken from a patient whose treatment included radiotherapy and nephrectomy. These receptors originate from a woman aged 50 to 65 with renal cell carcinoma.

This clone was found once. This chain connects TRBV29-1 to TRBJ2-5; either TRBD1 or TRBD2 may fit D (6 bases each). This CDR3 contains 15 residues. Germline V gene sequence: CDR1 SQVTM, CDR2 ANQGSEA. V lost 2 bases and J lost 1, with 14 bases in between. The CDR3: CSVESPTGAQETQYF. CDR3 nucleotides: TGCAGCGTTGAATCCCCGACGGGGGCCCAAGAGACCCAGTACTTC.

V gene TRBV4-2 combines with J gene TRBJ2-7, with D perhaps matching TRBD1 (5 bases). Germline V gene lookup returns CDR1 LGHNA and CDR2 YNFKEQ. This CDR3 comprises 17 residues. V was pared by 2 bases and J by 7 bases, with 24 bases between. The DNA for the CDR3 is TGTGCCAGCAGCCAACTATTCGGCCAGCAGGGCCTACAGGAGCAGTACTTC. It translates to CASSQLFGQQGLQEQYF.

V is TRBV7-2 and J is TRBJ2-4; 11 bases map to TRBD1. The CDR3 spans 16 residues. Germline V CDR1 and CDR2: SGHTA, FQGNSA. With V trimmed by 7 bases and J by 3 bases, 8 bases remained unmatched. The CDR3 here is CASISGTGGIKNIQYF. CDR3 nucleotides: TGTGCCAGCATATCAGGGACAGGGGGTATCAAAAACATTCAGTACTTC.

The chain links TRBV1 to TRBJ1-5. TRBV1 is shown as a pseudogene. This CDR3 comprises 15 residues. For the CDR3, the DNA is TGCACCAGCAGCCAAGATTATGGAGGATTTCAGCCCCAGCATTTT. Translation: CTSSQDYGGFQPQHF.

This rearrangement joins TRBV29-1 to TRBJ2-2; the match to TRBD2 covers 8 bases. The CDR3 runs 13 residues. CDR1 and CDR2 (germline): SQVTM, ANQGSEA. The J segment lost 4 bases and the V segment lost 6 bases, leaving 4 bases of the junction unmatched. CDR3 residues: CSVIRGGTGELFF. The CDR3 DNA follows: TGCAGCGTAATCCGGGGGGGCACCGGGGAGCTGTTTTTT.

The rearrangement joins TRBV19 to TRBJ1-4, with a weak D call TRBD1 (5 bases). The V gene's germline CDR1 is LNHDA and CDR2 SQIVND (reference sequence). Trimming left V 6 bases short and J 3 bases short, with 11 bases between. The CDR3 length is 14 residues. CDR3 nucleotide sequence: TGTGCCAGTAGCCAACAGGCCTCTAATGAAAAACTGTTTTTT. Its translation is CASSQQASNEKLFF.

The chain uses TRBV5-5 and TRBJ2-7; TRBD1 might be the D (6 bases). Germline V gene sequence: CDR1 SGHKS, CDR2 YYEKEE (reference sequence). Trimming shortened V by 1 base and J by 2 bases, and 10 bases separated the two germline ends. This CDR3 has 14 residues. CDR3: CASSLTGTTYEQYF. The CDR3 DNA reads as TGTGCCAGCAGCTTGACAGGGACGACCTACGAGCAGTACTTC.

The chain recombines TRBV14 with TRBJ1-1; D gene ambiguous. CDR3 size: 13 residues. CDR1 SGHDN and CDR2 FVKESK come from the germline V gene. V was cut by 4 bases and J by 1 base, with 7 bases left in between. CDR3 sequence reads: CASSLGRNTEAFF. The CDR3, as DNA: TGTGCCAGCAGCCTTGGTCGGAACACTGAAGCTTTCTTT.

The chain employs TRBV2 and TRBJ1-1, with a tentative D call TRBD1 (5 bases). Trimming took off 6 bases at V and 0 bases at J, with 8 bases between the two ends. From germline, CDR1 is SNHLY and CDR2 FYNNEI. This CDR3 is 13 amino acids long. The CDR3 DNA reads TGTGCCAGCAGCGGACATGTGAACACTGAAGCTTTCTTT. Translated, it gives CASSGHVNTEAFF.

The rearrangement links TRBV7-2 to TRBJ2-7; TRBD1 matches 7 bases. The CDR3 consists of 14 residues. In germline, CDR1 is SGHTA, CDR2 FQGNSA. J lost 1 base, V lost 4 bases, and 4 bases had no gene match. The CDR3 DNA follows: TGTGCCAGCAGCTCCCTGGACAGGTCCTACGAGCAGTACTTC. Translation gives CASSSLDRSYEQYF.

The table lists this clone with a few counts. This may be a read error, as it is one base from a much larger clone. This rearrangement joins TRBV25-1 to TRBJ1-1; D uncertain. The CDR3 consists of 11 residues. Germline V gene sequence: CDR1 MGHDK, CDR2 SYGVNS. V dropped 6 bases and J dropped 1 base, with 3 bases sitting between them. Here the CDR3 reads CASSENTEAFF. The DNA of the CDR3 is TGTGCCAGCAGCGAGAACACTGAAGCTTTCTTT.

In this sample, this clone turned up a few times. The chain recombines TRBV19 with TRBJ2-4; a possible D gene is TRBD2 (5 bases). V shed 7 bases and J shed 4 bases, with 14 bases lying between them. Germline V gene lookup returns CDR1 LNHDA and CDR2 SQIVND (reference sequence). CDR3 size: 14 residues. DNA of the CDR3: TGTGCCAGTACTAGGAGCGGCTTTAAAAACATTCAGTACTTC. This sequence encodes CASTRSGFKNIQYF.

This rearrangement joins TRBV27 to TRBJ2-5; TRBD2 aligns across 12 bases. Trimming removed 5 bases from V and 7 bases from J; junction bases left unmatched: 8. CDR1 and CDR2 (germline): MNHEY, SMNVEV (reference sequence). This CDR3 is 15 amino acids long. This CDR3 is CASSLAGGTSGTQYF. The CDR3 coding sequence is TGTGCCAGCAGTCTAGCGGGAGGGACGTCAGGGACCCAGTACTTC.

The rearrangement joins TRBV27 to TRBJ1-1, with D perhaps TRBD1 (5 bases). The CDR3 length is 14 residues. V lost 6 bases to trimming and J lost 2 bases, with 13 bases between them. Germline V gene lookup returns CDR1 MNHEY and CDR2 SMNVEV (reference sequence). CDR3 nucleotides: TGTGCCAGCAGCGAAACAACAGGTAACACTGAAGCTTTCTTT. This codes for CASSETTGNTEAFF.

V usage is TRBV11-2 and J usage is TRBJ2-5; 7 nucleotides agree with TRBD1. With V trimmed by 5 bases and J by 9 bases, 9 bases remained unmatched. The V gene's germline CDR1 is SGHAT and CDR2 FQNNGV. This CDR3 region has 13 residues. CDR3 region: CASSPSRGLAQYF. The CDR3 nucleotides read TGTGCCAGCAGCCCATCAAGGGGGCTGGCCCAGTACTTC.

The rearrangement uses TRBV10-1 and TRBJ2-7; perhaps TRBD1 as D (6 bases). V was trimmed by 1 base and J by 5 bases, leaving 18 bases between them. Germline V gene lookup returns CDR1 WNHNN and CDR2 SYGVQD (reference sequence). This CDR3 is 16 amino acids long. The CDR3 region has the DNA TGCGCCAGCAGTGAGTTTTCCGGGACACACTTTCACGAGCAGTACTTC. The encoded protein is CASSEFSGTHFHEQYF.

The chain carries TRBV25-1 and TRBJ1-4; 10 bases map to TRBD1. The CDR3 contains 17 residues. V lost 3 bases to trimming and J lost 3 bases; unmatched junction nucleotides: 7. Germline V gives CDR1 MGHDK, CDR2 SYGVNS. CDR3 region: CASSDRDRGTANEKLFF. CDR3 in DNA: TGTGCCAGCAGTGATCGGGACAGGGGAACGGCTAATGAAAAACTGTTTTTT.

The chain has TRBV7-2 and TRBJ1-4; unclear D gene. Trimming shortened V by 0 bases and J by 4 bases, and 6 bases separated the two germline ends. The CDR3 extends over 14 amino acids. CDR1 and CDR2 (germline): SGHTA, FQGNSA. The CDR3 region has the DNA TGTGCCAGCAGCTTAGCTGGGAGTAATGAAAAACTGTTTTTT. Residues: CASSLAGSNEKLFF.

The chain has TRBV18 and TRBJ2-5; 9 bases align to TRBD2. Trimming removed 2 bases from V and 1 base from J; junction bases left unmatched: 2. The CDR3 covers 15 residues. The germline V gene encodes CDR1 KGHSH and CDR2 LQKENI. Here the CDR3 DNA reads TGTGCCAGCTCACCAGCTAGCGGGGTCCAAGAGACCCAGTACTTC. Translated: CASSPASGVQETQYF.

This chain links TRBV5-4 with TRBJ1-2; D remains unclear. The CDR3 has 14 amino acids. V shed 4 bases and J shed 3 bases, with 13 bases lying between them. The germline V gene has CDR1 SGHNT and CDR2 YYREEE (reference sequence). CDR3 bases: TGTGCCAGCAGCCCTTGGACCACCGACTATGGCTACACCTTC. It translates to CASSPWTTDYGYTF.

This chain links TRBV7-6 with TRBJ2-2; D is uncertain. In germline, CDR1 is SGHVS, CDR2 FNYEAQ. This CDR3 is 18 amino acids long. V was shortened by 0 bases and J by 0 bases, with 14 bases between the two germline ends. The CDR3 coding sequence is TGTGCCAGCAGCTTAGCGGAGAAGGCGACCGCGAACACCGGGGAGCTGTTTTTT. This sequence encodes CASSLAEKATANTGELFF. Variable domain in full (rest from reference TRBV7-6 and TRBJ2-2): GAGVSQSPRYKVTKRGQDVALRCDPISGHVSLYWYRQALGQGPEFLTYFNYEAQQDKSGLPNDRFSAERPEGSISTLTIQRTEQRDSAMYRCASSLAEKATANTGELFFGEGSRLTVL.

This chain links TRBV25-1 with TRBJ1-1; 8 bases are shared with TRBD1. Trimming took 8 bases from V and 10 from J; bases not matched to a gene: 15. This CDR3 region has 14 residues. Germline CDR1 MGHDK, CDR2 SYGVNS. CDR3: CASLDRVRGVLAFF. DNA for the CDR3: TGTGCCAGCCTGGACAGGGTTAGGGGTGTCTTAGCTTTCTTT.

The genes are TRBV27 and TRBJ2-5; D ambiguous. The length of the CDR3 is 17 residues. Trimming removed 5 bases from V and 1 base from J, with 20 bases in between. Germline assignment: CDR1 MNHEY and CDR2 SMNVEV (reference sequence). DNA for the CDR3: TGTGCCAGCAGTCCTAGTACATGGGGTTTCGTCCAAGAGACCCAGTACTTC. It specifies CASSPSTWGFVQETQYF.

This clone has just one count. The chain uses TRBV7-8 and TRBJ1-3; tentatively, D is TRBD1 (5 bases). Germline V gives CDR1 SGHVS, CDR2 FQNEAQ. V shed 4 bases and J shed 0 bases, with 13 bases lying between them. The CDR3 runs 16 residues. CDR3 protein: CASSSMDTNSGNTIYF. CDR3 DNA sequence: TGTGCCAGCAGCTCCATGGACACGAACTCTGGAAACACCATATATTTT.

The rearrangement joins TRBV7-2 to TRBJ2-2, with 10 bases that match TRBD1. The CDR3 totals 15 residues. V gave up 6 bases and J gave up 8 bases; unmatched junction bases: 9. Germline CDR1 and CDR2: SGHTA and FQGNSA. The CDR3 nucleotides read TGTGCCAGCAGACCCGGGACAGGGGTTTTTGGGGAGCTGTTTTTT. As protein: CASRPGTGVFGELFF.

The genes are TRBV7-2 and TRBJ2-2; D remains unclear. Germline lookup yields CDR1 SGHTA and CDR2 FQGNSA. This CDR3 region has 16 residues. V lost 4 bases, J lost 0 bases, and 12 bases lay in between. The CDR3 reads CASSSAPGSNTGELFF. Written as DNA, the CDR3 is TGTGCCAGCAGCTCCGCACCGGGTTCGAACACCGGGGAGCTGTTTTTT.